This TCR beta chain stems from a study of T cell repertoires in ileal Crohn's disease. Clones were sequenced by immunoSEQ multiplex PCR, and TCRdb holds only the in-frame ones, with some missing. The sample has 8,000 or so clones; 75% to 85% are singletons. The CDR3 sequence is 15 residues long. With V trimmed by 5 bases and J by 2 bases, 8 bases remained unmatched. Germline CDR1 is PRHDT and CDR2 is FYEKMQ (reference sequence). The clonotype comes from an adult with Crohn's disease. V is TRBV13 and J is TRBJ2-5; 7 bases fit TRBD1. Sequencing input: ileal tissue. The CDR3 loop reads CASSSRRGPQETQYF. In DNA form, the CDR3 reads TGTGCCAGCAGCAGTCGAAGGGGGCCTCAAGAGACCCAGTACTTC.